This T cell receptor beta chain stems from a study of cytomegalovirus exposure and HLA in healthy donors. Primers: 60 Vbeta forward and 13 Jbeta reverse. The method was immunoSEQ multiplex PCR; TCRdb's version includes in-frame clones alone and lacks a portion of them. The sample yields fewer than 150,000 clones, 67% seen once. CDR1 is KGHSH, CDR2 LQKENI, per germline. V dropped 2 bases and J dropped 5 bases, with 12 bases sitting between them. The CDR3 spans 14 residues. The V and J genes are TRBV18 and TRBJ2-5; the D gene is possibly TRBD1 (6 bases). This receptor was obtained from a man aged 18 to 30 in good health and CMV-seropositive. The specimen sequenced was PBMCs. CDR3 in DNA: TGTGCCAGCTCACCATCCAGGGGCAGGGAGACCCAGTACTTC. Its translation is CASSPSRGRETQYF.